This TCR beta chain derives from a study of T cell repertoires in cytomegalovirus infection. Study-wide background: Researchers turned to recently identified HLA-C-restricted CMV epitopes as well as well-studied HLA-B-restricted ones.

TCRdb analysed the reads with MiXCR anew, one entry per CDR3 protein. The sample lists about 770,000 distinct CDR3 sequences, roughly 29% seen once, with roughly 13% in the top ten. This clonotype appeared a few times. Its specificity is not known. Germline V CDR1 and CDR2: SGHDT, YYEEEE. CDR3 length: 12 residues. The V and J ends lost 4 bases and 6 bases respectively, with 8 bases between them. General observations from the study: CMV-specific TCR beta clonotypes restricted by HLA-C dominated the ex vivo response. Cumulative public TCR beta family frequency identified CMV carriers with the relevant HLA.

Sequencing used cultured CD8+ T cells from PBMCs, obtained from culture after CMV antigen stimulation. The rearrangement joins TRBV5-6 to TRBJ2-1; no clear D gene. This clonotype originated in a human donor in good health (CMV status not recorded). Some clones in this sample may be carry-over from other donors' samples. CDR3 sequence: CASSGLTNEQFF. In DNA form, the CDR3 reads TGTGCCAGCAGCGGCCTCACCAATGAGCAGTTCTTC.